This entry lists 10 T cell receptor beta chains sequenced from one sample in a study of radiation and T cells in renal cell carcinoma. The time point: blood 4 weeks post-SBRT, at nephrectomy. Treatment described: 15 Gy SBRT to primary tumor, nephrectomy 4 weeks later. Only in-frame clones appear in the TCRdb table, and some are missing; sequencing was by immunoSEQ multiplex PCR. The profile covers some 97,000 clones, with about 79% appearing a single time and less than 7.5% taken by the ten largest. The material was blood, obtained from a patient whose treatment included radiotherapy and nephrectomy. The receptors were sampled from a man aged 60-69 years with renal cell carcinoma.

The chain couples TRBV15 to TRBJ2-1; D tentatively fits TRBD1 or TRBD2 (5 bases each). The V end lost 4 bases, the J end lost 5 bases, and 18 bases lay between the germline ends. The germline V gene has CDR1 LNHNV and CDR2 YYDKDF (reference sequence). CDR3 length equals 16 residues. The CDR3 sequence is CATSTLSGGENNEQFF. CDR3 sequence (DNA): TGTGCCACCAGCACCCTATCTGGGGGTGAGAACAATGAGCAGTTCTTC.

This chain joins TRBV7-9 and TRBJ2-7, with 7 bases fitting TRBD2. The CDR3 is made up of 15 amino acids. Germline values: CDR1 SEHNR, CDR2 FQNEAQ (reference sequence). V trimming: 5 bases; J trimming: 3 bases; junction bases outside the gene matches: 10. This chain's CDR3 is CASSQLAGDHYEQYF. CDR3 in DNA: TGTGCCAGCAGCCAGCTGGCGGGAGACCACTACGAGCAGTACTTC.

V and J are TRBV30 and TRBJ2-4, with 9 bases that match TRBD2. The junction had 10 bases not matched to a gene; V was cut back by 3 bases and J by 7 bases. The germline gives CDR1 GTSNPN, CDR2 SVGIG (reference sequence). This CDR3 comprises 15 residues. DNA of the CDR3: TGTGCCTGGAGCGTGGGCGGGGGGGTGGGGAACATTCAGTACTTC. It encodes CAWSVGGGVGNIQYF.

V is TRBV6-6 and J is TRBJ1-3, with unresolved D. Germline loops: CDR1 MNHNY, CDR2 SVGAGI (reference sequence). V was trimmed by 7 bases and J by 4 bases, leaving 11 bases between them. The CDR3 sequence is 13 residues long. The DNA for the CDR3 is TGTGCCAGCACCCCTGATTTCGGAAACACCATATATTTT. Amino acid sequence: CASTPDFGNTIYF.

This chain joins TRBV28 and TRBJ1-5; D possibly corresponds to TRBD1 (5 bases). The germline CDR1 and CDR2 sequences are MDHEN and SYDVKM. The V and J ends lost 4 bases and 2 bases respectively, with 15 bases between them. The CDR3 loop spans 16 amino acids. The DNA of the CDR3 is TGTGCCAGCAGTTACCAGCGTGGGGCGGGCAATCAGCCCCAGCATTTT. The encoded protein is CASSYQRGAGNQPQHF. Together with reference TRBV28 and TRBJ1-5, the CDR3 gives the full variable domain: DVKVTQSSRYLVKRTGEKVFLECVQDMDHENMFWYRQDPGLGLRLIYFSYDVKMKEKGDIPEGYSVSREKKERFSLILESASTNQTSMYLCASSYQRGAGNQPQHFGDGTRLSIL.

V gene TRBV28 combines with J gene TRBJ1-1; D call uncertain. V lost 1 base to trimming and J lost 4 bases, with 10 bases between them. Per the germline V gene, CDR1 is MDHEN and CDR2 is SYDVKM. The CDR3 sequence is 14 residues long. Here the CDR3 DNA reads TGTGCCAGCAGTTTATTGAGGGAGTCCACTGAAGCTTTCTTT. Its translation: CASSLLRESTEAFF.

The chain recombines TRBV15 with TRBJ2-7; unclear D gene. Trimming removed 0 bases from V and 1 base from J, with 7 bases in between. Germline V lookup: CDR1 LNHNV, CDR2 YYDKDF (reference sequence). This CDR3 has 14 amino acids. This CDR3 reads CATSRDLGSYEQYF. CDR3 coding DNA: TGTGCCACCAGCAGAGATTTAGGGTCCTACGAGCAGTACTTC.

The V and J genes are TRBV4-2 and TRBJ2-1, with 13 bases identical to TRBD2. CDR3 size: 24 residues. Germline V gene lookup returns CDR1 LGHNA and CDR2 YNFKEQ. Trimming at V came to 0 bases and at J to 8 bases, leaving 28 bases not matched to a gene. The CDR3 sequence: CASSQDRKLAGGLSYRYKWDEQFF. The CDR3 nucleotides are TGTGCCAGCAGCCAAGATCGAAAACTAGCGGGAGGGCTTAGTTACCGATACAAATGGGATGAGCAGTTCTTC.

The CDR3 DNA reads as TGTGCCAGCAGCTTAGCCTATAGGTACGAGCAGTACTTC. This sequence encodes CASSLAYRYEQYF. The V and J genes are TRBV11-2 and TRBJ2-7, with D uncertain. The CDR3 is 13 residues long. The germline gives CDR1 SGHAT, CDR2 FQNNGV. V lost 1 base and J 4 bases, leaving 8 bases between the germline ends.

The V and J genes are TRBV28 and TRBJ1-2; D remains ambiguous. CDR1 and CDR2 from the germline V gene are MDHEN and SYDVKM. V was clipped by 6 bases and J by 3 bases, with 17 bases between them. This CDR3 is 15 amino acids long. The CDR3 loop is CASSLAPAGDYGYTF. The CDR3 nucleotides are TGTGCCAGCAGCTTGGCCCCGGCAGGCGACTATGGCTACACCTTC.